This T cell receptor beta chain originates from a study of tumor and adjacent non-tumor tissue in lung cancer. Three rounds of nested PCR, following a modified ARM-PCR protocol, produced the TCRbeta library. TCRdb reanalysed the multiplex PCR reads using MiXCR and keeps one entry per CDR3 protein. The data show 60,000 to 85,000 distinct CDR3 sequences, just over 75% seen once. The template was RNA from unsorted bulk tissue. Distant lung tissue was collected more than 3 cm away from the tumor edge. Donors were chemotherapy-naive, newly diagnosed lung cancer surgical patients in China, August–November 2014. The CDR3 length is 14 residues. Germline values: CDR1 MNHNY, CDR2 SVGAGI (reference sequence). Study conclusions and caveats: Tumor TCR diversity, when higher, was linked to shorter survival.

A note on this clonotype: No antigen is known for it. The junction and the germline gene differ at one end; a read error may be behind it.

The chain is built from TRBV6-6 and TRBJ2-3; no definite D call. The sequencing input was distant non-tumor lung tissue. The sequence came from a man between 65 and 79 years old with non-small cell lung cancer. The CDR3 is CASSLRSEADMQYF. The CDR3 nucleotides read TGTGCCAGCAGCCTACGTAGTGAGGCTGATATGCAGTATTTT.